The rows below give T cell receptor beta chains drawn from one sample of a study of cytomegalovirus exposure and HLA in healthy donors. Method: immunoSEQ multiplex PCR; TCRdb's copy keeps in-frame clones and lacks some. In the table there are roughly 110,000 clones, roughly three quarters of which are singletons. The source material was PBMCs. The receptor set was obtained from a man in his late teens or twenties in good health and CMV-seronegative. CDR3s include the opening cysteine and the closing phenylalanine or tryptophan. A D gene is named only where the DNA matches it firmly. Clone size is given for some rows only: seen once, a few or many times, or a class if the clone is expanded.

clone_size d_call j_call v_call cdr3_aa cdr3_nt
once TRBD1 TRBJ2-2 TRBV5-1 CASSRGQAKTGELFF TGCGCCAGCAGCCGAGGACAGGCAAAAACCGGGGAGCTGTTTTTT
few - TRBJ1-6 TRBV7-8 CASSLEHSYNSPLHF TGTGCCAGCAGCTTAGAACACTCCTATAATTCACCCCTCCACTTT
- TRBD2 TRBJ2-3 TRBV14 CASTLMRGSTDTQYF TGTGCCAGCACCCTGATGCGGGGGAGCACAGATACGCAGTATTTT
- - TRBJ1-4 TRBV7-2 CASRFTGTSYGKLFF TGTGCCAGCAGATTTACCGGGACATCCTACGGAAAACTGTTTTTT
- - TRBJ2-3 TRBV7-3 CASSSRGGPQYF TGTGCCAGCAGCAGTAGGGGCGGTCCGCAGTATTTT
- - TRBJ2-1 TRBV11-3 CASSLGPFNEQFF TGTGCCAGCAGCTTAGGGCCCTTCAATGAGCAGTTCTTC
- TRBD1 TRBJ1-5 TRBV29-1 CSVGTGGGSNQPQHF TGCAGCGTTGGGACAGGGGGTGGGAGCAATCAGCCCCAGCATTTT
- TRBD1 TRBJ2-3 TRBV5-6 CASAPPGGGTDTQYF TGTGCCAGCGCACCGCCAGGGGGAGGCACAGATACGCAGTATTTT
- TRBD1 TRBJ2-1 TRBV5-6 CASSPIRGTGMFF TGTGCCAGCAGCCCGATCCGTGGGACAGGGATGTTCTTC
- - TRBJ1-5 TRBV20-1 CSAGGWQPQHF TGCAGTGCCGGGGGGTGGCAGCCCCAGCATTTT
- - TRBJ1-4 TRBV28 CASSFPGAVRDEKLFF TGTGCCAGCAGTTTCCCAGGGGCGGTTCGGGATGAAAAACTGTTTTTT
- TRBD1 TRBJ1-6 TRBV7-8 CASSPRQGPNSPLHF TGTGCCAGCAGCCCCAGACAGGGCCCTAATTCACCCCTCCACTTT
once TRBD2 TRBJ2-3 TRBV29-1 CSVGGGADTQYF TGCAGCGTTGGTGGGGGGGCAGATACGCAGTATTTT
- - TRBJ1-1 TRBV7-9 CASSPRDTPRGKGLF TGTGCCAGCAGCCCAAGGGACACGCCGAGGGGGAAAGGTCTCTTT
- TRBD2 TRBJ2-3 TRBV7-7 CASSSGTSGGDTQYF TGTGCCAGCAGCTCCGGGACTAGCGGGGGTGATACGCAGTATTTT
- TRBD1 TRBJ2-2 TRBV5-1 CASSHLDRGNTGELFF TGCGCCAGCAGCCACTTGGACAGGGGGAACACCGGGGAGCTGTTTTTT
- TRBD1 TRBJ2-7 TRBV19 CASSISHEFGLRGRIEQYF TGTGCCAGTAGTATAAGTCATGAGTTCGGCCTTAGGGGGCGGATCGAGCAGTACTTC
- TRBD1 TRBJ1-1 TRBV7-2 CASSLTNGQGFGGAFF TGTGCCAGCAGCCTGACTAATGGACAGGGGTTTGGGGGAGCTTTCTTT
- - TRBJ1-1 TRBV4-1 CASSQESRVTEAFF TGCGCCAGCAGCCAAGAATCCAGGGTCACTGAAGCTTTCTTT